This TCR beta chain was sequenced during a study of cytomegalovirus exposure and HLA in healthy donors. Per the germline V gene, CDR1 is SGDLS and CDR2 is YYNGEE. This CDR3 is built from 15 residues. The ends were cut back, 5 bases at V and 3 bases at J, with 16 bases in the middle. The study ran its PCR with 60 Vbeta and 13 Jbeta primers. Clones were sequenced by immunoSEQ multiplex PCR, and TCRdb holds only the in-frame ones, with some missing. The table shows 200,000 or so clones, with around 85% occurring only once. This TCR was recovered from a girl aged 2-10 years in good health and CMV-seronegative. J is TRBJ2-3 and V is TRBV9; tentative D call: TRBD2 (6 bases). The sequencing input was PBMCs. CDR3 region: CASRLLDGGTDTQYF. CDR3 sequence (DNA): TGTGCCAGCAGATTACTAGATGGGGGGACAGATACGCAGTATTTT.